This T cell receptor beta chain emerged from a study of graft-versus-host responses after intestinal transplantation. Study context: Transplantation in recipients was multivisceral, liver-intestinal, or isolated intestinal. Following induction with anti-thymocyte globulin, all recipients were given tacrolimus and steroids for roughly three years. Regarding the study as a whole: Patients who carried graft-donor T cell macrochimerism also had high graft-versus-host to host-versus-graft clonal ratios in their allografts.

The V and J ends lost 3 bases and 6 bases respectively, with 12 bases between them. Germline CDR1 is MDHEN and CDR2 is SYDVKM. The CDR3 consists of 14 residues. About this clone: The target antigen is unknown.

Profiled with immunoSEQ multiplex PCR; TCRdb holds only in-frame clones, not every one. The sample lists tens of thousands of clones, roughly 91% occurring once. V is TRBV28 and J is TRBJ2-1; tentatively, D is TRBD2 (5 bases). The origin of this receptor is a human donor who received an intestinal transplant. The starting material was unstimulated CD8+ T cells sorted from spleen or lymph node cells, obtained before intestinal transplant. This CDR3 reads CASSFGRGGNEQFF. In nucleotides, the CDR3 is TGTGCCAGCAGTTTTGGCAGAGGAGGCAATGAGCAGTTCTTC.